This entry lists 27 T cell receptor beta chains sequenced from one sample in a study of T cells in Graves' hyperthyroidism and ophthalmopathy. Authors of the study amplified TCR beta CDR3 regions from RNA transcripts. In the first-round RT-PCR of the TCR CDR3, the HTBI primer set was used. TCRdb re-analysed the multiplex PCR reads in MiXCR, keeping a single row per CDR3 protein. The sample carries approximately 690,000 distinct CDR3 sequences, around 13% recorded once. Sequencing was carried out using blood. The receptor set was obtained from a woman aged 45-65 years with Graves' ophthalmopathy.

This clonotype appeared many times. This chain connects TRBV11-2 to TRBJ2-7, with 13 bases that match TRBD2. V shed 1 base, J shed 0 bases, and the junction held 3 bases outside the gene matches. CDR3 length equals 17 residues. Per the germline V gene, CDR1 is SGHAT and CDR2 is FQNNGV. CDR3 bases: TGTGCCAGCAGCTTAGGGACTAGCGGGGGTGCCTCCTACGAGCAGTACTTC. Translated: CASSLGTSGGASYEQYF.

This clonotype was seen at least ten times. The chain carries TRBV28 and TRBJ2-7; 13 bases are shared with TRBD2. The CDR3 has 17 residues. V lost 3 bases and J lost 2; bases outside the gene matches: 7. Germline-derived CDR1 and CDR2 are MDHEN and SYDVKM. The CDR3: CASSFARGLAGTYEQYF. For the CDR3, the DNA is TGTGCCAGCAGTTTTGCCCGGGGACTAGCGGGAACCTACGAGCAGTACTTC.

The J gene is TRBJ2-5, the V gene TRBV27; D is possibly TRBD1 or TRBD2 (5 bases each). The germline gives CDR1 MNHEY, CDR2 SMNVEV (reference sequence). V lost 1 base and J 2 bases, leaving 11 bases between the germline ends. CDR3 length: 15 residues. The CDR3 sequence: CASSLYRTHQETQYF. The CDR3 DNA sequence: TGTGCCAGCAGTTTATACAGGACTCATCAAGAGACCCAGTACTTC.

The chain joins TRBV4-3 to TRBJ2-1, with TRBD2 matching 11 bases. The CDR3 contains 14 residues. Trimming at V came to 6 bases and at J to 10 bases, leaving 8 bases not matched to a gene. Per germline, CDR1 LGHNA and CDR2 YSLEER. CDR3 in amino acids: CASRQLAGVGEQFF. The CDR3 DNA follows: TGCGCCAGCAGACAACTAGCGGGAGTCGGGGAGCAGTTCTTC.

This clonotype has at least ten counts. The V gene is TRBV4-1, the J gene TRBJ2-5; D is undetermined. The germline V gene encodes CDR1 MGHRA and CDR2 YSYEKL. V shed 1 base and J shed 5 bases, with 8 bases lying between them. CDR3 length: 13 amino acids. CDR3 region: CASSQAPPETQYF. The CDR3 DNA sequence: TGCGCCAGCAGCCAAGCTCCGCCGGAGACCCAGTACTTC.

The table lists this clonotype with many counts. V gene TRBV11-1 combines with J gene TRBJ2-1; 9 bases match TRBD2. The germline V gene has CDR1 SGHAT and CDR2 FQDESV (reference sequence). The V gene end was trimmed by 6 bases and the J gene end by 0 bases; junction bases not matched to a gene: 3. The CDR3 runs to 15 residues. The CDR3 nucleotides are TGTGCCAGCAGGCATAGCGGGAGCTCCTACAATGAGCAGTTCTTC. Translation: CASRHSGSSYNEQFF.

This chain uses TRBV27 with TRBJ2-3; 13 bases line up with TRBD2. The germline gives CDR1 MNHEY, CDR2 SMNVEV (reference sequence). CDR3 length: 16 residues. J was trimmed by 4 bases and V by 3 bases; bases with no gene match: 4. The CDR3 DNA follows: TGTGCCAGCAGTTTTCTAACTAGCGGGAGGGCAGATACGCAGTATTTT. It specifies CASSFLTSGRADTQYF.

In its sample, this clonotype was seen many times. This sequence joins TRBV11-2 and TRBJ2-5, with 7 bases that match TRBD2. The trim removed 4 bases at V and 2 bases at J, leaving 7 bases unmatched. The CDR3 loop spans 15 amino acids. Germline V lookup: CDR1 SGHAT, CDR2 FQNNGV. The CDR3 sequence: CASSSRSGTQETQYF. CDR3 DNA sequence: TGTGCCAGCAGCTCGAGGAGCGGGACTCAAGAGACCCAGTACTTC.

This clonotype was picked up many times. The V call is TRBV2, the J call TRBJ1-1; perhaps TRBD1 as D (5 bases). The germline V and J ends were trimmed by 6 bases and 0 bases, with 14 bases remaining between them. The CDR3 has 15 amino acids. CDR1 and CDR2 (germline): SNHLY, FYNNEI. CDR3 sequence reads: CASRDLRQLNTEAFF. The CDR3 bases are TGTGCCAGCAGAGATTTAAGACAGCTGAACACTGAAGCTTTCTTT.

This clonotype has just a few counts. A much larger clonotype is one base distant, so this may be a read error. The chain uses TRBV28 and TRBJ2-1; TRBD2 matches at 7 bases. Germline lookup yields CDR1 MDHEN and CDR2 SYDVKM. The CDR3 has 15 amino acids. This CDR3 reads CASRPSGGSYNERFF. The CDR3 coding sequence is TGTGCCAGCAGGCCTAGCGGAGGCTCCTACAATGAGCGGTTCTTC.

This chain links TRBV24-1 with TRBJ1-4; 8 bases match TRBD1. The ends lost 3 bases at V and 3 bases at J; junction bases unmatched: 2. This CDR3 spans 15 amino acids. Looked up from germline, CDR1 is KGHDR and CDR2 is SFDVKD. DNA for the CDR3: TGTGCCACCAGTGATGGGACAGGAGCTAATGAAAAACTGTTTTTT. Translation gives CATSDGTGANEKLFF.

This clonotype was found many times. This chain uses TRBV5-1 with TRBJ1-1; the D is unclear. Between the trimmed V and J ends, which lost 1 base and 3 bases, there was a span of 13 bases. The length of the CDR3 is 15 residues. The germline V gene has CDR1 SGHRS and CDR2 YFSETQ. In DNA form, the CDR3 reads TGCGCCAGCAGCTTGTTGGAGGCCGGGGACACTGAAGCTTTCTTT. As protein: CASSLLEAGDTEAFF.

This clonotype showed up many times. The chain links TRBV5-8 to TRBJ2-5; a possible D gene is TRBD2 (5 bases). V shed 1 base and J shed 5 bases, with 12 bases lying between them. This CDR3 spans 14 amino acids. Germline-derived CDR1 and CDR2 are SGHTS and YDEGEE. DNA for the CDR3: TGTGCCAGCAGCTTGTCGGGAAGCCGGGAGACCCAGTACTTC. As protein: CASSLSGSRETQYF.

This clonotype appeared a few times. This rearrangement joins TRBV28 to TRBJ2-3, with 14 positions matching TRBD2. This CDR3 contains 18 residues. Per germline, CDR1 MDHEN and CDR2 SYDVKM. After removal of 2 bases from V and 4 bases from J, the junction contained 8 bases not matched to a gene. This CDR3 is CASSLGVTSGRGSDTQYF. The CDR3 nucleotides are TGTGCCAGCAGTTTAGGTGTGACTAGCGGGAGGGGCTCAGATACGCAGTATTTT.

The chain joins TRBV18 to TRBJ1-2, with 8 bases lining up with TRBD1. The germline V gene encodes CDR1 KGHSH and CDR2 LQKENI. The CDR3 covers 15 residues. Trimming at V came to 1 base and at J to 3 bases, leaving 4 bases not matched to a gene. The CDR3 DNA reads TGTGCCAGCTCACCACTCGGACAGGGACACTATGGCTACACCTTC. It is translated as CASSPLGQGHYGYTF.

This clonotype showed up just a few times. The gene calls are TRBV19 and TRBJ2-2; D possibly corresponds to TRBD1 (6 bases). Per the germline V gene, CDR1 is LNHDA and CDR2 is SQIVND (reference sequence). The CDR3 covers 17 residues. V was cut by 8 bases and J by 6 bases, with 25 bases left in between. The CDR3: CASRSFVGTQGSGELFF. The CDR3 coding sequence is TGTGCCAGTCGGTCGTTCGTCGGGACACAAGGGTCCGGGGAGCTGTTTTTT.

Ten or more counts support this clonotype. The J gene is TRBJ1-1, the V gene TRBV7-2; tentative D call: TRBD1 (6 bases). Germline CDR1 is SGHTA and CDR2 is FQGNSA. The V and J ends lost 6 bases and 4 bases respectively, with 12 bases between them. The CDR3 extends over 13 amino acids. The CDR3 reads CASRNRVGTEAFF. DNA for the CDR3: TGTGCCAGCAGAAACAGGGTGGGCACTGAAGCTTTCTTT.

The chain couples TRBV25-1 to TRBJ2-1, with 12 positions matching TRBD2. The junction had 2 bases not matched to a gene; V was cut back by 0 bases and J by 5 bases. This CDR3 contains 16 residues. CDR1 MGHDK and CDR2 SYGVNS come from the germline V gene. This chain's CDR3 is CASSEYRTSGDNEQFF. The CDR3 DNA reads as TGTGCCAGCAGTGAATATAGGACTAGCGGGGACAATGAGCAGTTCTTC. The entire variable domain, with the rest obtained from reference TRBV25-1 and TRBJ2-1, is as follows: EADIYQTPRYLVIGTGKKITLECSQTMGHDKMYWYQQDPGMELHLIHYSYGVNSTEKGDLSSESTVSRIRTEHFPLTLESARPSHTSQYLCASSEYRTSGDNEQFFGPGTRLTVL.

This clonotype was recorded at least ten times. The rearrangement joins TRBV6-2 or TRBV6-3 to TRBJ1-1; a possible D gene is TRBD1 (5 bases). This CDR3 contains 14 residues. CDR1 is MNHEY and CDR2 is SVGEGT in the germline V gene. Trimming cost V 6 bases and J 2 bases, with 13 bases left between them. CDR3 sequence: CASRGDRENTEAFF. The CDR3 coding sequence is TGTGCCAGCAGGGGAGACAGAGAAAACACTGAAGCTTTCTTT.

The J gene is TRBJ2-5, the V gene TRBV7-8, with D possibly matching TRBD2 (5 bases). The V gene lost 6 bases and the J gene lost 1 base, with 12 bases spanning the gap. Germline V gives CDR1 SGHVS, CDR2 FQNEAQ. The CDR3 totals 14 residues. CDR3 coding DNA: TGTGCCAGCAGACCAAGGAGGCTCCAAGAGACCCAGTACTTC. It is translated as CASRPRRLQETQYF. The variable domain in full, with the rest retrieved from reference TRBV7-8 and TRBJ2-5, is GAGVSQSPRYKVAKRGQDVALRCDPISGHVSLFWYQQALGQGPEFLTYFQNEAQLDKSGLPSDRFFAERPEGSVSTLKIQRTQQEDSAVYLCASRPRRLQETQYFGPGTRLLVL.

V and J are TRBV6-2 or TRBV6-3 and TRBJ1-2, with unresolved D. This CDR3 is built from 12 residues. V shed 0 bases and J shed 8 bases, with 7 bases lying between them. CDR1 is MNHEY and CDR2 is SVGEGT in the germline V gene. CDR3: CASSYSASGYTF. The DNA of the CDR3 is TGTGCCAGCAGTTACTCGGCGTCGGGCTACACCTTC.

This clonotype was found many times. The chain employs TRBV7-2 and TRBJ2-3; TRBD2 is a possible D gene (6 bases). Trimming shortened V by 4 bases and J by 2 bases, and 16 bases separated the two germline ends. The CDR3 is 16 residues long. From germline, CDR1 is SGHTA and CDR2 FQGNSA. CDR3 sequence: CASSSYGTGLTDTQYF. The CDR3 DNA reads TGTGCCAGCAGCTCTTACGGGACGGGACTCACAGATACGCAGTATTTT.

This chain joins TRBV9 and TRBJ2-5; D is ambiguous. CDR1 SGDLS and CDR2 YYNGEE come from the germline V gene. The CDR3 consists of 13 residues. V shed 7 bases and J shed 1 base, with 11 bases lying between them. CDR3 loop: CASGKEAQETQYF. CDR3 coding DNA: TGTGCCAGCGGAAAAGAGGCCCAAGAGACCCAGTACTTC.

Concerning this clonotype: With a much larger clone just one base away, this may be a read error. The genes are TRBV5-1 and TRBJ2-3; D might be TRBD1 (5 bases). Germline values: CDR1 SGHRS, CDR2 YFSETQ. This CDR3 is 15 amino acids long. The CDR3: CAGSNTGSVGDTQYF. CDR3 in DNA: TGCGCCGGCAGCAACACAGGCTCCGTCGGAGATACGCAGTATTTT. The variable domain in full, with the rest retrieved from reference TRBV5-1 and TRBJ2-3, is KAGVTQTPRYLIKTRGQQVTLSCSPISGHRSVSWYQQTPGQGLQFLFEYFSETQRNKGNFPGRFSGRQFSNSRSEMNVSTLELGDSALYLCAGSNTGSVGDTQYFGPGTRLTVL.

This clonotype was seen ten or more times. The chain combines TRBV20-1 with TRBJ2-7, with 7 bases fitting TRBD2. CDR1 DFQATT and CDR2 SNEGSKA come from the germline V gene (reference sequence). CDR3 length: 15 amino acids. V lost 1 base to trimming and J lost 1 base; unmatched junction nucleotides: 7. CDR3 loop: CSARVARERSYEQYF. The DNA of the CDR3 is TGCAGTGCTAGAGTTGCGCGGGAGCGTTCCTACGAGCAGTACTTC.

The gene calls are TRBV29-1 and TRBJ2-2; the match to TRBD2 covers 11 bases. The ends lost 2 bases at V and 0 bases at J; junction bases unmatched: 2. The CDR3 is made up of 16 amino acids. CDR1 and CDR2 (germline): SQVTM, ANQGSEA. CDR3 sequence: CSVESSGRPNTGELFF. The CDR3 DNA is TGCAGCGTTGAATCTAGCGGGAGGCCGAACACCGGGGAGCTGTTTTTT.

This clonotype was observed many times. V gene TRBV5-1 combines with J gene TRBJ2-5; D gene uncertain. The CDR3 sequence is 11 residues long. Germline-derived CDR1 and CDR2 are SGHRS and YFSETQ. V lost 4 bases to trimming and J lost 3 bases, with 4 bases between them. CDR3 loop: CASSAKETQYF. The DNA of the CDR3 is TGCGCCAGCAGCGCGAAAGAGACCCAGTACTTC.